This T cell receptor (beta chain) was found in a study of T cells after yellow fever vaccination. From the 5' RACE reads, TCRdb called clonotypes with MiXCR, one entry per CDR3 protein. The sample contains under 600,000 distinct CDR3 sequences, roughly 14% of which appear only once. This clonotype appeared many times. The V end lost 5 bases, the J end lost 8 bases, and 16 bases lay between the germline ends. From germline, CDR1 is DFQATT and CDR2 SNEGSKA (reference sequence). CDR3 length: 13 amino acids. This specimen consisted of PBMCs, obtained on the day of the yellow fever booster vaccination. The TCR sequence derives from a young man who received the YFV17D yellow fever vaccine. The chain links TRBV20-1 to TRBJ2-1; D is undetermined. CDR3 bases: TGCAGTGCTGAATTTACGACTGGGTATGAGCAGTTCTTC. Residues: CSAEFTTGYEQFF.